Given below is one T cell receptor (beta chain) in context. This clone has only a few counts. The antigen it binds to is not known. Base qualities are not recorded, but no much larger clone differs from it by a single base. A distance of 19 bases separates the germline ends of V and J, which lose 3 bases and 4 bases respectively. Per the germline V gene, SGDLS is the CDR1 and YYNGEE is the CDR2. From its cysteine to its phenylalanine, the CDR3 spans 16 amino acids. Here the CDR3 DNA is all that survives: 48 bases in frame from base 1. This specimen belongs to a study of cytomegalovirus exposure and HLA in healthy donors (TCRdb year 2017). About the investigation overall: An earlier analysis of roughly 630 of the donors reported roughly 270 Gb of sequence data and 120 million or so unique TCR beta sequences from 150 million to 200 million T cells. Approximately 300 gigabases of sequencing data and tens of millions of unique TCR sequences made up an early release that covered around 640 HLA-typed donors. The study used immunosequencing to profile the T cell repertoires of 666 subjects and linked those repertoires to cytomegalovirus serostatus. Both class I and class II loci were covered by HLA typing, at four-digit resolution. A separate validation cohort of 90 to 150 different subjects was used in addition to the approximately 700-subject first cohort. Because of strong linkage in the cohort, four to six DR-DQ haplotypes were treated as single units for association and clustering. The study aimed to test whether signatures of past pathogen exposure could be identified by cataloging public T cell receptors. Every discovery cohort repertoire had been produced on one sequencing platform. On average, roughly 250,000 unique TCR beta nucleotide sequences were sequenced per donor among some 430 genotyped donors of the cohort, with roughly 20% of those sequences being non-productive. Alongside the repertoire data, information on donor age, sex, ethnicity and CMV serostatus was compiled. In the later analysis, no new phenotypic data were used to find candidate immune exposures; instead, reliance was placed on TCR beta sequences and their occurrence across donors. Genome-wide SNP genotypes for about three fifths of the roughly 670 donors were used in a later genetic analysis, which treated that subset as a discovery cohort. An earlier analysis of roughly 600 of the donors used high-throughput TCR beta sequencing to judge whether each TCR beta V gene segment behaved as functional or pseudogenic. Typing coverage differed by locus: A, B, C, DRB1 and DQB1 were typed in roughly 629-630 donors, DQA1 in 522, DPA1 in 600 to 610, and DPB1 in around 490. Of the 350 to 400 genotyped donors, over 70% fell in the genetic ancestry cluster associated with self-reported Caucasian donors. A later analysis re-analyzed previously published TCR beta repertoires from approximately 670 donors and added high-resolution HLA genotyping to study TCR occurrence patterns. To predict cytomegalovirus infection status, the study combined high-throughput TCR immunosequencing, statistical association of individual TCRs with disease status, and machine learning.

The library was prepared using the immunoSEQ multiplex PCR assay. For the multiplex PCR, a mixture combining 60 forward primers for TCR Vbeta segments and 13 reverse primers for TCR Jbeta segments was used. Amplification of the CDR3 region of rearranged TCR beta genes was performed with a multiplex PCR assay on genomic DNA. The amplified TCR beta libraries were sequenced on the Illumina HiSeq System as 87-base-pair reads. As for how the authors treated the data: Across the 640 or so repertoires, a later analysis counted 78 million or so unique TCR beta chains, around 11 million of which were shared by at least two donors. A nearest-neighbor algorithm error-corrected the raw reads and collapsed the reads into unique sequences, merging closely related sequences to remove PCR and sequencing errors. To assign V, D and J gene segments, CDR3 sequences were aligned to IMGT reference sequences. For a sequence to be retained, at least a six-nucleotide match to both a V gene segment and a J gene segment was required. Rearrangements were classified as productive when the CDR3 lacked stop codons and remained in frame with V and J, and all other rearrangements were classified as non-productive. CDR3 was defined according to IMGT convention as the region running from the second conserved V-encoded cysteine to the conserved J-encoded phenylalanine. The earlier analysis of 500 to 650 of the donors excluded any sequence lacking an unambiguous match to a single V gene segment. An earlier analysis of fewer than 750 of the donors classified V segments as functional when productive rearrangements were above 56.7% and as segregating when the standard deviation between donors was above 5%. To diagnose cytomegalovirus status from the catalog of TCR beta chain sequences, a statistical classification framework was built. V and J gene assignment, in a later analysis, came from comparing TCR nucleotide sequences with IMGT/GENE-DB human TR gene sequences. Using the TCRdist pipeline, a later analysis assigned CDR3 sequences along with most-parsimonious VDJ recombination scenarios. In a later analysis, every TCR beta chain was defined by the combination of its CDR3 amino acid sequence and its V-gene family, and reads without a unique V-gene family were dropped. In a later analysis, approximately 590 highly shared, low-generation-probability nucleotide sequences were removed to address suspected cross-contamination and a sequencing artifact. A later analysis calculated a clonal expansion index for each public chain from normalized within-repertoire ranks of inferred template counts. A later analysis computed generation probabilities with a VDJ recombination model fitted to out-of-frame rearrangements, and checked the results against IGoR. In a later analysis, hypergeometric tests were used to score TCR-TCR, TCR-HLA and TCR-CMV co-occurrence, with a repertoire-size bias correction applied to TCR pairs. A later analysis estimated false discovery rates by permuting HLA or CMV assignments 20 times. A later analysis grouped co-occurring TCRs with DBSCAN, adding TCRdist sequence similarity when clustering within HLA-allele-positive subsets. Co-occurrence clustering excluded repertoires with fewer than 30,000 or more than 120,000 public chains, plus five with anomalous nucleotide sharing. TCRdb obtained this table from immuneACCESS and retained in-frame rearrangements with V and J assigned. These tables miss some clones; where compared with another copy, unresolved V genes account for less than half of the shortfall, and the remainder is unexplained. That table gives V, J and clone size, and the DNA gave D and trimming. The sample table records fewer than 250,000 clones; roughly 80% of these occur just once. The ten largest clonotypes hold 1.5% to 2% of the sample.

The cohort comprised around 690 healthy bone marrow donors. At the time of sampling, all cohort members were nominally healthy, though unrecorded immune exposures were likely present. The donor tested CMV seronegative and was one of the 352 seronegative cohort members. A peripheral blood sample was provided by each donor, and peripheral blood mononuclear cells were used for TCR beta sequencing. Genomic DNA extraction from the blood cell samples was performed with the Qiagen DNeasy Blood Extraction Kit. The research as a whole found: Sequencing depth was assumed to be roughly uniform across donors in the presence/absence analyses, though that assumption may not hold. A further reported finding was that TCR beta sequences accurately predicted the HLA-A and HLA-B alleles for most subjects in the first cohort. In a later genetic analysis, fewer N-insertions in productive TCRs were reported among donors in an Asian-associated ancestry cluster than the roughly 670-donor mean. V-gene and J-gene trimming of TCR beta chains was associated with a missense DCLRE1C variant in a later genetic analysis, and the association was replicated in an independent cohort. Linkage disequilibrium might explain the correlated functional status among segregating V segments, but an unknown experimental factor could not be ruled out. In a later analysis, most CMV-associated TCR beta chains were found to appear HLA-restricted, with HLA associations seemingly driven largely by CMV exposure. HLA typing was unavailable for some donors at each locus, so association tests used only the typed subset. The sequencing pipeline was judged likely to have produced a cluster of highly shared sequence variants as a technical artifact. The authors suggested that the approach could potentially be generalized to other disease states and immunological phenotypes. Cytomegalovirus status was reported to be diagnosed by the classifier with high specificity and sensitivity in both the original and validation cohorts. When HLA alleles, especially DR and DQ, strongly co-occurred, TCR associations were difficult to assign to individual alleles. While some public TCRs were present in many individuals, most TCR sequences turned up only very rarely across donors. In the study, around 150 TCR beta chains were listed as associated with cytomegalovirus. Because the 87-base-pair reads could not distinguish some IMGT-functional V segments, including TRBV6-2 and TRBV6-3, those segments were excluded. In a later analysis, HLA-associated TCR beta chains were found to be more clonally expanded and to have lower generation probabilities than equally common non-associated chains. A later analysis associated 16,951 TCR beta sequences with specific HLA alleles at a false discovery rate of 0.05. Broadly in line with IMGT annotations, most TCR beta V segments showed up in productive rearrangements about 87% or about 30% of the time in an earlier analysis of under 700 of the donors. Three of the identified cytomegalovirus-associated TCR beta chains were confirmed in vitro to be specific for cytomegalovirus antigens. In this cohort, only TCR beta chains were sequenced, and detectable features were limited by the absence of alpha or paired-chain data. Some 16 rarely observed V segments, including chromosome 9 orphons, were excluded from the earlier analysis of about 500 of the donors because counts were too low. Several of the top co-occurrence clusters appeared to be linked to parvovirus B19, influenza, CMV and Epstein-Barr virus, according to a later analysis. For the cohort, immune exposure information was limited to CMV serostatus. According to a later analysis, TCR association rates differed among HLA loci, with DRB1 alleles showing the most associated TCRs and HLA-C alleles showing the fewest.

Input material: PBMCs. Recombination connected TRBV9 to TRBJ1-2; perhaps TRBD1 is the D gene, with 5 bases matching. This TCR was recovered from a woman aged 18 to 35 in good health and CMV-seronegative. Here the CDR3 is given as CASSEEPEGRGYGYTF. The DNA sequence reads TGTGCCAGCAGCGAAGAGCCAGAAGGGAGGGGCTATGGCTACACCTTC.